This TCR beta chain was identified in a study of regulatory T cells in long-lasting Graves disease. Time point defined: newly diagnosed GD, antithyroid drugs for less than 3 months. The authors made the TCR library using RNA they extracted from PBMCs. Graves' disease was diagnosed by American Thyroid Association guidelines. The table lists this clonotype with a few counts. CDR1 and CDR2 from the germline V gene are MDHEN and SYDVKM. With V trimmed by 6 bases and J by 1 base, 10 bases remained unmatched. The CDR3 has 16 residues. Both iRepertoire HTBI primers and Arm-PCR of CDR3 regions were used to build the TCR beta libraries. TCRdb re-analysed the multiplex PCR reads in MiXCR, keeping a single row per CDR3 protein. The table lists roughly 560,000 distinct CDR3 sequences, about 12% of them singletons, with roughly 8.9% in the top ten. Separately, the same data were catalogued under a study of T cells in Graves' hyperthyroidism and ophthalmopathy.

V gene TRBV28 combines with J gene TRBJ2-3; 7 bases align to TRBD1. This sequence was found in a woman in her thirties with Graves disease. The starting material was peripheral blood mononuclear cells (PBMCs), obtained at new diagnosis, from a patient treated with antithyroid drugs. In nucleotides, the CDR3 is TGTGCCAGCAGCTATCCTTGGGACAGAGGCACAGATACGCAGTATTTT. This gives the protein CASSYPWDRGTDTQYF.